This is a list of T cell receptor beta chains from one sample in a study of immune evolution from preneoplasia to lung adenocarcinoma. TCRdb's table, derived via immunoSEQ multiplex PCR, lists solely in-frame clones and lacks some. This sample carries 11,000 or so clones, more than 60% of them seen once, and the ten largest clones take roughly 3.9%. Sample: FFPE minimally invasive lung adenocarcinoma tissue. These receptors were obtained from a person between 55 and 80 years old with lung adenocarcinoma. Each CDR3 is given with its conserved first and last residue. Fields, in order: V gene, clone size, J gene, D gene, CDR3 DNA, CDR3 protein. A D gene is named only where the DNA matches it firmly. The size of a clone is reported for some rows only, either as once, few or many, or as a class for expanded clones.

>TRBV7-8|-|TRBJ2-1|TRBD1
TGTGCCAGCAGCTCGCTTCCGGGACAGGGAAGCGGTGAGCAGTTCTTC
CASSSLPGQGSGEQFF
>TRBV7-9|-|TRBJ1-1|-
TGTGCCAGCAGCCCTTCCACACCCAACACTGAAGCTTTCTTT
CASSPSTPNTEAFF
>TRBV18|-|TRBJ2-1|TRBD2
TGTGCCAGCTCACTCGCCGGGGGGGTAAACTACAATGAGCAGTTCTTC
CASSLAGGVNYNEQFF
>TRBV6-1|-|TRBJ2-5|TRBD1
TGTGCCAGCAGTGGGAGCGGGACAGGGACAGAGACCCAGTACTTC
CASSGSGTGTETQYF
>TRBV5-4|few|TRBJ2-5|TRBD1
TGTGCCAGCAGCTTGAACAGGGGGGATGGAGAGACCCAGTACTTC
CASSLNRGDGETQYF
>TRBV7-6|-|TRBJ1-1|-
TGTGCCAGCAGCTTAGGGGATTTTGGCACTGAAGCTTTCTTT
CASSLGDFGTEAFF
>TRBV15|-|TRBJ1-4|TRBD1
TGTGCCACCAGCACCGGGACAGGGTATGAAAAACTGTTTTTT
CATSTGTGYEKLFF
>TRBV20-1|once|TRBJ1-1|-
TGCAGATCCCTTATGAACACTGAAGCTTTCTTT
CRSLMNTEAFF
>TRBV27|-|TRBJ2-1|TRBD2
TGTGCCAGTAGTTTATCGATCCAGCGGGGAAGATTCTTC
CASSLSIQRGRFF
>TRBV28|-|TRBJ2-7|TRBD1
TGTGCCAGCACCAACTTCAGGGGGAACTACGAGCAGTACTTC
CASTNFRGNYEQYF
>TRBV29-1|-|TRBJ1-1|TRBD1
TGCAGCGTTGATTTACTCGGGACAGACGAAGCTTTCTTT
CSVDLLGTDEAFF
>TRBV29-1|-|TRBJ2-3|-
TGCAGCGTTGAGAACACAGATACGCAGTATTTT
CSVENTDTQYF
>TRBV7-9|-|TRBJ1-1|-
TGTGCCAGCAGCCTACCTGCTTCTGGTCGGGCTTTCTTT
CASSLPASGRAFF
>TRBV2|-|TRBJ2-1|TRBD1
TGTGCCAGCAGTGAAGCGACCGGACAGGGGTTTGAGCAGTTCTTC
CASSEATGQGFEQFF
>TRBV30|-|TRBJ1-6|-
TGTGCCTGGAATAGAGACAGAGGTTCACCCCTCCACTTT
CAWNRDRGSPLHF
>TRBV5-1|once|TRBJ2-1|TRBD1
TGCGCCAGCAGCTTGGCCGGACAGGGGGTTAATGAGCAGTTCTTC
CASSLAGQGVNEQFF
>TRBV7-8|-|TRBJ2-7|TRBD1
TGTGCCAGCAGCCCCAGGACAGGGGAAGGGCTGTACTACGAGCAGTACTTC
CASSPRTGEGLYYEQYF
>TRBV5-6|-|TRBJ1-1|-
TGTGCCAGCAGCCAGGCGGGGCGTAGGACTGAAGCTTTCTTT
CASSQAGRRTEAFF
>TRBV6-1|-|TRBJ1-2|-
TGTGCCAGCAGTGTCGGAGGTGGCTATGGCTACACCTTC
CASSVGGGYGYTF